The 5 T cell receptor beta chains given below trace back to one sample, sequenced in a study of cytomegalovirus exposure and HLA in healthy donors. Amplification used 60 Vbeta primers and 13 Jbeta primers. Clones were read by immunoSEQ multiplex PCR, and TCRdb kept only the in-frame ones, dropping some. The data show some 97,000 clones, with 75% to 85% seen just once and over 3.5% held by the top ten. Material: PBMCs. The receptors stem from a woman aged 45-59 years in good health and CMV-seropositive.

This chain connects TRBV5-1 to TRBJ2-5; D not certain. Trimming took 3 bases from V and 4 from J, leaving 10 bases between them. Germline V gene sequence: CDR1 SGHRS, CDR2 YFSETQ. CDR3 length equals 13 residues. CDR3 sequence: CASSSQRGETQYF. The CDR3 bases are TGCGCCAGCAGCTCCCAGAGAGGAGAGACCCAGTACTTC.

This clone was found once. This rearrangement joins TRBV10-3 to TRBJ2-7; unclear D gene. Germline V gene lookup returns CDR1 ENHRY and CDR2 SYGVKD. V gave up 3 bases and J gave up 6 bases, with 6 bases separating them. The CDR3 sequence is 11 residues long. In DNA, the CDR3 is TGTGCCATCAGTGACCAAATCGAGCAGTACTTC. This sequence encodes CAISDQIEQYF.

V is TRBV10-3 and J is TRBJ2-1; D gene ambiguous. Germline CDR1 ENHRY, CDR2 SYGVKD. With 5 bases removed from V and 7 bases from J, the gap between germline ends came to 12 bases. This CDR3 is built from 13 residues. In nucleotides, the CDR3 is TGTGCCATCAGTCAGCCAGGTGGGAATGAGCAGTTCTTC. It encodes CAISQPGGNEQFF.

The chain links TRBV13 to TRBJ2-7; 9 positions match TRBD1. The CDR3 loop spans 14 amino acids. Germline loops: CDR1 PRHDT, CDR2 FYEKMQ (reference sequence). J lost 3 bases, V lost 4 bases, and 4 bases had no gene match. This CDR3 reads CASSSGQGFYEQYF. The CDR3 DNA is TGTGCCAGCAGCTCGGGACAGGGATTCTACGAGCAGTACTTC.

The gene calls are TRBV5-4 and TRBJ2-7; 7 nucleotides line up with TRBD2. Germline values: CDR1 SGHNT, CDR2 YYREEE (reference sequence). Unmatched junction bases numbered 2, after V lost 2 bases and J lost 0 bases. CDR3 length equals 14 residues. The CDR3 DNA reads TGTGCCAGCAGCTTAGGCGGGAGCTCCTACGAGCAGTACTTC. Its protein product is CASSLGGSSYEQYF. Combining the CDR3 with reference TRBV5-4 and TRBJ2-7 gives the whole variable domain ETGVTQSPTHLIKTRGQQVTLRCSSQSGHNTVSWYQQALGQGPQFIFQYYREEENGRGNFPPRFSGLQFPNYSSELNVNALELDDSALYLCASSLGGSSYEQYFGPGTRLTVT.